This T cell receptor (beta chain) was profiled in a study of T cells in Graves' hyperthyroidism and ophthalmopathy (dated by TCRdb to the late 2010s). As for the study more broadly: Peripheral blood was collected at initial diagnosis, before any treatment. TCR V-J signatures able to tell the groups apart were searched for in a discovery cohort of some 97 patients, of whom over 40 had Graves' ophthalmopathy and more than 55 had stable Graves' hyperthyroidism. An independent validation cohort of around 19 hyperthyroidism patients and roughly 16 patients who later progressed to ophthalmopathy tested prospective prediction of ophthalmopathy. The 100 or so discovery patients were divided at random into training and test sets in a 7:3 ratio. In about 6 Graves' hyperthyroidism patients, the study also compared T-cell repertoires from thyroid tissue with T-cell repertoires from blood. After sampling, hyperthyroidism patients received methimazole starting at 30 mg daily, and ophthalmopathy patients received high-dose intravenous methylprednisolone. The paper describes TCR Vbeta CDR3 sequencing of around 140 peripheral blood samples, made up of around 41 ophthalmopathy patients, over 70 hyperthyroidism patients and 17 progressor patients.

The germline V gene supplies CDR1 SGHRS and CDR2 YFSETQ. Clipping removes 4 bases from V and 4 bases from J, with 5 as the unmatched junction base count. Including cysteine and phenylalanine, the CDR3 has 15 amino acids. Just the 45-base CDR3 DNA is kept, in frame starting at base 1. Graves' hyperthyroidism was defined as stable when no progression to ophthalmopathy occurred over 18 months of follow-up. The hyperthyroidism patients were between 18 and 65 years old and newly diagnosed, with a disease duration of less than 2 months. Exclusion was applied to patients with uncontrolled infections, other autoimmune diseases, pregnancy or lactation. Diagnoses were based on clinical symptoms, serum thyroxine and TRAb, thyroid ultrasound and orbital computed tomography. PBMCs were isolated from about 9.1 ml of fresh peripheral blood by Ficoll-Paque density gradient centrifugation. Trizol reagent was used to extract total RNA, and RNA quality was then checked on an Agilent 2100 Bioanalyzer.

TCR beta CDR3 regions were amplified from RNA transcripts. For the first round of RT-PCR on the TCR CDR3, the HTBI primer set was used together with the Qiagen OneStep RT-PCR kit. A second multiplex PCR round built the libraries, followed by size selection and purification. Sequencing of the libraries was done on an Illumina HiSeq2000 using paired-end 100 bp reads. In the authors' own workflow: SOAPnuke was used to process the raw data, throwing out any read that contained adapters or uncalled bases, had a mean Phred below 15, or lacked an exact constant-primer or identifier match. COPE v1.2.5 was used to merge high-quality paired reads, and clonotypes were defined as unique nucleotide sequences. MiTCR v1.1 was used to align clonotypes to the IMGT TRBV, TRBD and TRBJ reference segments. Only V-J combinations with frequency above 0.0001, covering about 99% of repertoires, were analysed. The TCS score was defined as F50 (clonal expansion) divided by E x V (chaos), with BLOSUM62-based TCRdist calculated between CDR3 peptides within each V-J. Welch's t-statistics and random forest reduced some 510 V-J features to 10 to 15, which were used in a naive Bayes classifier (R e1071). Using fastp trimming at Q25 and MiXCR clonotype assembly, TCRdb reanalyzed the public sequencing data and kept in-frame beta chains. Rows are combined by CDR3 protein, so each entry shows the most common genes and DNA. These V and J calls derive from TCRdb rather than the authors' analysis. The sample table lists 210,000 or so distinct CDR3 sequences, about a sixth of them with a count of one. Approximately 50% of the sample is taken by the ten largest.

This clonotype turned up a few times. Its antigen is unknown. No clone much larger than this one lies a single base away; base qualities are absent. Broad study findings and their caveats: In validation, progression to ophthalmopathy was predicted by the model with approximately 67% sensitivity and around 76% specificity, a median of approximately 6.5 months before onset. Most expanded thyroid clonotypes (frequency above 0.001) were also detected in blood, a finding suggesting that blood repertoires may reflect thyroid immune responses. Sample size was not statistically predetermined, and investigators were not blinded to group allocation. Ophthalmopathy was separated from stable hyperthyroidism by a 13 V-J signature model, with around 90% sensitivity and just over 81% specificity obtained in cross-validation and 80%/75% obtained in testing.

This receptor chain uses TRBV5-1 and TRBJ2-5; TRBD1 fits 12 bases in the junction. The source material was blood. The TCR originated in a man aged 50 to 60 with Graves' hyperthyroidism. This receptor has the CDR3 CASSGGGQGAETQYF. Read as DNA, the sequence is TGCGCCAGCAGCGGCGGGGGACAGGGGGCAGAGACCCAGTACTTC. The full variable domain, completed from the reference TRBV5-1 and TRBJ2-5 proteins outside the CDR3, reads KAGVTQTPRYLIKTRGQQVTLSCSPISGHRSVSWYQQTPGQGLQFLFEYFSETQRNKGNFPGRFSGRQFSNSRSEMNVSTLELGDSALYLCASSGGGQGAETQYFGPGTRLLVL.